The 4 T cell receptor beta chains in this list originate from one sample, sequenced in a study of blood T cell repertoires in COVID-19. Some clones are missing from TCRdb's copy, which holds only in-frame ones; the method was immunoSEQ multiplex PCR. The sample contains about 340,000 clones, around 82% of which appear only once. Sequencing was performed on peripheral blood. The receptors were gathered from a man aged 25-45 years with active or convalescent COVID-19.

This rearrangement joins TRBV6-5 to TRBJ2-7, with 9 bases aligning to TRBD1. Germline-derived CDR1 and CDR2 are MNHEY and SVGAGI. Trimming at V came to 5 bases and at J to 4 bases, leaving 6 bases not matched to a gene. The CDR3 is made up of 14 amino acids. CDR3: CASSPGTGLYEQYF. The DNA of the CDR3 is TGTGCCAGCAGTCCCGGGACAGGGCTTTACGAGCAGTACTTC.

This clone has only one observation. The rearrangement joins TRBV12-3 or TRBV12-4 to TRBJ1-5; 7 bases line up with TRBD1. The CDR3 runs to 13 residues. Germline trimming cut 4 bases from V and 5 bases from J; bases unmatched to any gene: 2. CDR3 nucleotide sequence: TGTGCCAGCAGTTACAGGGGAGATCAGCCCCAGCATTTT. Protein: CASSYRGDQPQHF.

The V gene is TRBV5-1, the J gene TRBJ1-3; TRBD1 agrees at 7 bases. This CDR3 region has 14 residues. Trimming at V came to 3 bases and at J to 1 base, leaving 1 base not matched to a gene. CDR1 is SGHRS, CDR2 YFSETQ, per germline. Here the CDR3 reads CASSWTGSGNTIYF. In DNA, the CDR3 is TGCGCCAGCAGCTGGACAGGATCTGGAAACACCATATATTTT.

This clone is a singleton in its sample. CDR3 in amino acids: CASSFDPQRGGGNEQYF. The CDR3 nucleotides are TGTGCCAGCAGCTTTGACCCACAGCGGGGGGGAGGCAACGAGCAGTACTTC. The V gene is TRBV5-4, the J gene TRBJ2-7, with 10 bases fitting TRBD2. V gave up 2 bases and J gave up 5 bases; unmatched junction bases: 13. This CDR3 has 17 amino acids. Per germline, CDR1 SGHNT and CDR2 YYREEE (reference sequence). Supplemented by reference TRBV5-4 and TRBJ2-7, the full variable domain reads ETGVTQSPTHLIKTRGQQVTLRCSSQSGHNTVSWYQQALGQGPQFIFQYYREEENGRGNFPPRFSGLQFPNYSSELNVNALELDDSALYLCASSFDPQRGGGNEQYFGPGTRLTVT.